This is a list of T cell receptor beta chains from one sample in a study of OX40 agonist ivuxolimab in advanced cancers. Here immunoSEQ multiplex PCR was the method, and the copy in TCRdb shows in-frame clones only, minus some. The data show tens of thousands of clones, around nine tenths seen once. The sequencing here drew on CD4+ or CD8+ T cells sorted from blood, taken in a trial of the OX40 agonist ivuxolimab. All receptors derive from an adult with an advanced solid tumor such as melanoma, head and neck, liver or kidney cancer. Both conserved end residues are trimmed from each CDR3.

V gene	J gene	CDR3 protein
TRBV6-6	TRBJ1-2	AANPQGLYGYT
TRBV18	TRBJ2-5	ASSQSVPETQY
TRBV6-1	TRBJ2-5	ASSKAHSETQY
TRBV6-1	TRBJ2-7	ASIVTGPYEQY
TRBV5-1	TRBJ2-7	ASSLEGYEQY
TRBV29-1	TRBJ1-1	SVERQGGTEAF
TRBV9	TRBJ2-1	ASSVSLDVSYNEQF
TRBV6-5	TRBJ2-1	ASTRSYGSNEQF
TRBV10-2	TRBJ2-7	ASKVTASGPYEQY
TRBV7-2	TRBJ2-3	ASKTGGSTDTQY
TRBV9	TRBJ2-7	ASSVGSLSDEQY
TRBV7-8	TRBJ2-5	ASSLGSGETQY
TRBV19	TRBJ2-3	ASSIQGTDTQY
TRBV28	TRBJ1-5	ASSDGSHGNQPQH
TRBV28	TRBJ1-2	ASTDRGGYT
TRBV7-8	TRBJ1-1	ASSARQGSIF
TRBV28	TRBJ2-2	ASSLSAGGPGELF
TRBV5-4	TRBJ1-1	ASRRQSNTEAF
TRBV12-2	TRBJ2-7	ASRSADPAPSYEQY
TRBV14	TRBJ2-3	ASSQKQDTDTQY
TRBV21-1	TRBJ2-7	ASSAQGRVVCEQY
TRBV9	TRBJ2-7	ASSVEEVKREFPSYEQY
TRBV5-4	TRBJ1-2	ASSLVGQGLGYT
TRBV7-2	TRBJ2-7	ASSPPGTGGYEQY
TRBV19	TRBJ2-1	ASSMVLAGDEQF
TRBV7-8	TRBJ2-1	ASSAVWGGSYNEQF
TRBV5-1	TRBJ1-4	ASSFETRNEKLF
TRBV9	TRBJ2-5	AAGRRVQETQY
TRBV4-2	TRBJ2-1	ASSQDVRLASDEQF
TRBV28	TRBJ2-2	ASTERRTGELF
TRBV18	TRBJ2-3	ASSPTGFGTDTQY
TRBV28	TRBJ2-7	ASMVPGGPTEQY